The 32 T cell receptor beta chains in this list originate from one sample, sequenced in a study of T cell responses to AZD1222 COVID-19 vaccine. Some clones are missing from TCRdb's copy, which holds only in-frame ones; the method was immunoSEQ multiplex PCR. The table shows some 150,000 clones, with 75% to 85% occurring only once. Sequences were derived from peripheral blood, sampled 28 days after the second dose of the MenACWY control vaccine. All receptors derive from an adult who received the MenACWY meningococcal vaccine as a control.

The V call is TRBV4-1, the J call TRBJ1-1; TRBD1 is a possible D gene (5 bases). The germline V and J ends were trimmed by 2 bases and 5 bases, with 9 bases remaining between them. Looked up from germline, CDR1 is MGHRA and CDR2 is YSYEKL. The CDR3 sequence is 13 residues long. In DNA form, the CDR3 reads TGCGCCAGCAGCCAAAAACAGGTAACTGAAGCTTTCTTT. Translating it yields CASSQKQVTEAFF.

This clone was observed a few times. This rearrangement joins TRBV13 to TRBJ1-2; D may be TRBD1 (5 bases). This CDR3 spans 16 amino acids. CDR1 and CDR2 (germline): PRHDT, FYEKMQ (reference sequence). The ends were cut back, 0 bases at V and 4 bases at J, with 15 bases in the middle. CDR3 region: CASSLGGTVVVYGYTF. The DNA of the CDR3 is TGTGCCAGCAGCTTAGGCGGGACCGTCGTGGTCTATGGCTACACCTTC.

The chain recombines TRBV7-2 with TRBJ1-2, with 8 bases aligning to TRBD1. The CDR3 loop spans 13 amino acids. Germline CDR1 reads SGHTA; CDR2 reads FQGNSA. With 6 bases clipped from V and 8 bases from J, the junction kept 8 bases outside the gene matches. CDR3 coding DNA: TGTGCCAGCAGTTACCGGACAGGGAACGGCTACACCTTC. Translation: CASSYRTGNGYTF.

This sequence joins TRBV6-4 and TRBJ1-2; 9 bases map to TRBD1. The CDR3 has 13 amino acids. J gave up 6 bases and V 5 bases, and 4 bases lay outside the gene matches. Germline CDR1 reads MRHNA; CDR2 reads SNTAGT. CDR3 bases: TGTGCCAGCAGTAGCGGGACAGGGAATGGCTACACCTTC. This gives the protein CASSSGTGNGYTF.

CDR3 amino acids: CASSVSPYRTNNEKLFF. The DNA for the CDR3 is TGCGCCAGCAGCGTATCCCCGTACAGGACGAATAATGAAAAACTGTTTTTT. This chain uses TRBV5-1 with TRBJ1-4; TRBD1 might be the D (5 bases). V lost 4 bases and J lost 4, with 20 bases in between. Germline CDR1 SGHRS, CDR2 YFSETQ. The CDR3 length is 17 residues.

The chain employs TRBV20-1 and TRBJ1-4, with D possibly being TRBD1 (5 bases). Trimming shortened V by 3 bases and J by 5 bases, and 10 bases separated the two germline ends. Germline values: CDR1 DFQATT, CDR2 SNEGSKA (reference sequence). The CDR3 extends over 13 amino acids. The CDR3 loop is CSASGRGNEKLFF. The CDR3 DNA sequence: TGCAGTGCTAGTGGTAGGGGCAATGAAAAACTGTTTTTT.

The chain links TRBV5-1 to TRBJ2-3, with D tentatively TRBD2 (5 bases). This CDR3 region has 14 residues. The germline gives CDR1 SGHRS, CDR2 YFSETQ. Trimming took 1 base from V and 4 from J, leaving 10 bases between them. DNA for the CDR3: TGCGCCAGCAGCTTGACCTCGGGGTCAGATACGCAGTATTTT. Translation: CASSLTSGSDTQYF.

This chain uses TRBV18 with TRBJ1-1; D is unclear. With 6 bases removed from V and 5 bases from J, the gap between germline ends came to 16 bases. The germline V gene encodes CDR1 KGHSH and CDR2 LQKENI. The CDR3 consists of 14 residues. The CDR3 sequence is CASSPRTGETEAFF. The CDR3 DNA reads as TGTGCCAGCTCTCCCAGGACTGGGGAGACTGAAGCTTTCTTT.

The genes are TRBV6-4 and TRBJ1-1; TRBD1 matches at 9 bases. Germline V gene sequence: CDR1 MRHNA, CDR2 SNTAGT. The CDR3 consists of 15 residues. The V segment lost 6 bases and the J segment 2 bases; nucleotides outside the gene matches: 7. The CDR3 DNA is TGTGCCAGCAGCCGGGACAGGGATCTAAACACTGAAGCTTTCTTT. This sequence encodes CASSRDRDLNTEAFF.

The J gene is TRBJ1-2, the V gene TRBV7-6, with 7 positions matching TRBD1. Germline V gene data show CDR1 as SGHVS and CDR2 as FNYEAQ. The CDR3 is made up of 14 amino acids. V was clipped by 4 bases and J by 7 bases; unmatched bases: 9. DNA for the CDR3: TGTGCCAGCAGCTCCAGACAGGGAGGTGGTGGCTACACCTTC. The encoded protein is CASSSRQGGGGYTF.

V and J are TRBV3-1 (or the pseudogene TRBV3-2) and TRBJ2-7; no clear D. The V end was cut by 0 bases, the J end by 3 bases, with 15 bases between. CDR1 and CDR2 (germline): LGHDT, YNNKEL (reference sequence). This CDR3 is 16 amino acids long. CDR3: CASSQDYRRWVYEQYF. In DNA, the CDR3 is TGTGCCAGCAGCCAAGATTATCGTCGTTGGGTCTACGAGCAGTACTTC.

The V and J genes are TRBV29-1 and TRBJ1-2; 9 bases are shared with TRBD1. Looked up from germline, CDR1 is SQVTM and CDR2 is ANQGSEA. The V gene end was trimmed by 5 bases and the J gene end by 7 bases; junction bases not matched to a gene: 17. The CDR3 is made up of 16 amino acids. The CDR3 DNA reads TGCAGCGTTAAGGGGGTTGGGACAGGGAGTTTAGGTGGCTACACCTTC. Protein sequence: CSVKGVGTGSLGGYTF.

The chain carries TRBV7-9 and TRBJ1-4; D perhaps matches TRBD1 (6 bases). Germline values: CDR1 SEHNR, CDR2 FQNEAQ (reference sequence). The CDR3 consists of 18 residues. V shed 6 bases and J shed 0 bases, with 20 bases lying between them. CDR3 nucleotide sequence: TGTGCCAGCAGTTCACGGGGGGCTCCCAGAGCAACTAATGAAAAACTGTTTTTT. Amino acids: CASSSRGAPRATNEKLFF.

The sample holds a few counts of this clone. The rearrangement joins TRBV7-6 to TRBJ1-5; D possibly corresponds to TRBD1 (5 bases). V was shortened by 5 bases and J by 4 bases, with 15 bases between the two germline ends. This CDR3 comprises 15 residues. CDR1 and CDR2 from the germline V gene are SGHVS and FNYEAQ. CDR3 loop: CASSQNIGGNQPQHF. In DNA, the CDR3 is TGTGCCAGCAGCCAGAACATTGGGGGGAATCAGCCCCAGCATTTT.

The gene calls are TRBV4-3 and TRBJ1-1; D is perhaps TRBD1 (5 bases). Germline lookup yields CDR1 LGHNA and CDR2 YSLEER. V lost 3 bases to trimming and J lost 1 base, with 18 bases between them. The CDR3 has 17 residues. Here the CDR3 DNA reads TGCGCCAGCAGCCACCTCCCAGGGAAAGGGAAGAACACTGAAGCTTTCTTT. Protein product: CASSHLPGKGKNTEAFF.

The chain couples TRBV12-3 or TRBV12-4 to TRBJ1-1; D perhaps matches TRBD1 (6 bases). Trimming left V 5 bases short and J 6 bases short, with 13 bases between. The CDR3 covers 13 residues. CDR3 sequence (DNA): TGTGCCAGCAGTCTCTACAGGGAGGCTGAAGCTTTCTTT. Protein: CASSLYREAEAFF.

The chain couples TRBV4-1 to TRBJ1-1; D call uncertain. Between the trimmed V and J ends, which lost 4 bases and 7 bases, there was a span of 10 bases. Germline CDR1 is MGHRA and CDR2 is YSYEKL. There are 12 residues in the CDR3. The DNA of the CDR3 is TGCGCCAGCAGCCTCCCAAGTCATGAAGCTTTCTTT. Translating it yields CASSLPSHEAFF.

CDR3 loop: CASTPPGQGYSGANVLTF. The CDR3 DNA follows: TGTGCCAGCACTCCTCCGGGACAGGGGTACTCTGGGGCCAACGTCCTGACTTTC. The gene calls are TRBV28 and TRBJ2-6; 10 bases are a match to TRBD1. CDR3 length equals 18 residues. V shed 7 bases, J shed 0 bases, and the junction held 9 bases outside the gene matches. The V gene's germline CDR1 is MDHEN and CDR2 SYDVKM.

The V and J genes are TRBV7-8 and TRBJ1-5, with D possibly matching TRBD1 (6 bases). CDR3 length: 16 residues. The V end was cut by 0 bases, the J end by 0 bases, with 9 bases between. Germline assignment: CDR1 SGHVS and CDR2 FQNEAQ. The DNA of the CDR3 is TGTGCCAGCAGCTTAGCGAGACAGGTTAGCAATCAGCCCCAGCATTTT. This encodes CASSLARQVSNQPQHF. The entire variable domain, with the rest obtained from reference TRBV7-8 and TRBJ1-5, is as follows: GAGVSQSPRYKVAKRGQDVALRCDPISGHVSLFWYQQALGQGPEFLTYFQNEAQLDKSGLPSDRFFAERPEGSVSTLKIQRTQQEDSAVYLCASSLARQVSNQPQHFGDGTRLSIL.

V usage is TRBV29-1 and J usage is TRBJ1-2; 7 bases map to TRBD1. V shed 7 bases and J 2 bases; nucleotides not matched to a gene: 10. This CDR3 region has 14 residues. Germline V gene sequence: CDR1 SQVTM, CDR2 ANQGSEA. The DNA of the CDR3 is TGCAGCGCTGCCCGGGACAGTCGAAACTATGGCTACACCTTC. Encoded protein: CSAARDSRNYGYTF.

With respect to this clone: A read error may account for a junction end that differs from germline. This chain uses TRBV20-1 with TRBJ1-2; tentatively, D is TRBD1 (5 bases). This CDR3 spans 11 amino acids. The germline V gene has CDR1 DFQATT and CDR2 SNEGSKA (reference sequence). The CDR3 loop reads CSAALGDRTFF. CDR3 sequence (DNA): TGCAGTGCTGCTCTGGGAGACAGAACATTCTTC.

The CDR3 is CTSSQMDTEAFF. The CDR3 DNA reads TGCACCAGCAGCCAAATGGACACTGAAGCTTTCTTT. The J gene is TRBJ1-1, the V gene TRBV1. TRBV1 is a recognized pseudogene. The CDR3 has 12 amino acids.

Note on this clone: One end of the junction fails to match germline, which may point to a read error. The chain employs TRBV18 and TRBJ2-2; D ambiguous. The germline CDR1 and CDR2 sequences are KGHSH and LQKENI. This CDR3 region has 14 residues. The CDR3 sequence is CASSPRVDTGELFF. The CDR3 DNA sequence: TGTGCCAGCTCTCCACGGGTGGACACCGGGGAGCTGTTTTTT. The full variable domain, its missing parts supplied by reference TRBV18 and TRBJ2-2, is NAGVMQNPRHLVRRRGQEARLRCSPMKGHSHVYWYRQLPEEGLKFMVYLQKENIIDESGMPKERFSAEFPKEGPSILRIQQVVRGDSAAYFCASSPRVDTGELFFGEGSRLTVL.

The chain has TRBV9 and TRBJ1-1; possibly TRBD1 for D (5 bases). The CDR3 loop spans 13 amino acids. From germline, CDR1 is SGDLS and CDR2 YYNGEE. V was shortened by 3 bases and J by 0 bases, with 6 bases between the two germline ends. The CDR3: CASSGGLNTEAFF. The CDR3 DNA is TGTGCCAGCAGCGGGGGGTTGAACACTGAAGCTTTCTTT.

This clone was seen a few times. This sequence joins TRBV15 and TRBJ1-2; D is ambiguous. With 1 base removed from V and 2 bases from J, the gap between germline ends came to 8 bases. CDR3 length equals 14 residues. CDR1 is LNHNV, CDR2 YYDKDF, per germline (reference sequence). The CDR3 loop reads CATSRGGGNYGYTF. Here the CDR3 DNA reads TGTGCCACCAGCAGAGGAGGTGGGAACTATGGCTACACCTTC.

This sequence joins TRBV7-6 and TRBJ2-2; D unclear. With 1 base removed from V and 0 bases from J, the gap between germline ends came to 9 bases. CDR1 and CDR2 (germline): SGHVS, FNYEAQ. This CDR3 is built from 16 residues. This CDR3 is CASSLGQDANTGELFF. The DNA for the CDR3 is TGTGCCAGCAGCTTAGGGCAGGACGCGAACACCGGGGAGCTGTTTTTT.

This clone appeared a single time. The V and J genes are TRBV27 and TRBJ2-1; D is unresolved. The germline V gene encodes CDR1 MNHEY and CDR2 SMNVEV (reference sequence). V was pared by 8 bases and J by 8 bases, with 10 bases between. This CDR3 has 11 amino acids. The CDR3, as DNA: TGTGCCAGCCGTCTATTAGATGAGCAGTTCTTC. Protein: CASRLLDEQFF.

CDR3 sequence (DNA): TGTGCCAGCTCACCACAGCGGGCTGGCAATCAGCCCCAGCATTTT. Amino acid sequence: CASSPQRAGNQPQHF. The chain uses TRBV18 and TRBJ1-5; D gene unclear. V lost 1 base to trimming and J lost 2 bases, with 9 bases between them. CDR3 length: 15 residues. Per the germline V gene, CDR1 is KGHSH and CDR2 is LQKENI. The full variable domain, rest sourced from reference TRBV18 and TRBJ1-5, is NAGVMQNPRHLVRRRGQEARLRCSPMKGHSHVYWYRQLPEEGLKFMVYLQKENIIDESGMPKERFSAEFPKEGPSILRIQQVVRGDSAAYFCASSPQRAGNQPQHFGDGTRLSIL.

The CDR3 spells CASSPTTGHFFTF. CDR3 bases: TGCGCCAGCAGCCCGACGACAGGGCATTTTTTTACCTTC. The J gene is TRBJ1-2, the V gene TRBV5-1; 7 bases are a match to TRBD1. Germline CDR1 reads SGHRS; CDR2 reads YFSETQ. The CDR3 loop spans 13 amino acids. Unmatched junction bases numbered 14, after V lost 4 bases and J lost 14 bases. Full variable domain (missing parts from reference TRBV5-1 and TRBJ1-2): KAGVTQTPRYLIKTRGQQVTLSCSPISGHRSVSWYQQTPGQGLQFLFEYFSETQRNKGNFPGRFSGRQFSNSRSEMNVSTLELGDSALYLCASSPTTGHFFTFGSGTRLTVV.

In DNA, the CDR3 is TGTGCCAGCAGGGGGCTGGTTACTGAAGCTTTCTTT. It yields the protein CASRGLVTEAFF. The chain joins TRBV27 to TRBJ1-1, with D perhaps matching TRBD1 (5 bases). Trimming removed 6 bases at V and 5 bases at J, with 10 bases between. CDR3 size: 12 residues. Germline lookup yields CDR1 MNHEY and CDR2 SMNVEV (reference sequence).

V is TRBV9 and J is TRBJ1-2; a possible D gene is TRBD1 (5 bases). The CDR3 is 15 residues long. The V end lost 3 bases, the J end lost 4 bases, and 16 bases lay between the germline ends. CDR1 and CDR2 (germline): SGDLS, YYNGEE. The CDR3 reads CASSATRTQGYGYTF. The CDR3 DNA reads as TGTGCCAGCAGCGCCACTCGGACACAAGGCTATGGCTACACCTTC.

This clone was recorded only once. The V and J genes are TRBV6-5 and TRBJ1-1, with D uncertain. The germline V and J ends were trimmed by 7 bases and 3 bases, with 12 bases remaining between them. CDR1 is MNHEY, CDR2 SVGAGI, per germline. The CDR3 totals 13 residues. As DNA, the CDR3 is TGTGCCAGCATATTAGGTAGCTACACTGAAGCTTTCTTT. Protein sequence: CASILGSYTEAFF.